Listed below are T cell receptor beta chains from one sample, sequenced in a study of OX40 agonist ivuxolimab in advanced cancers. Sequenced by immunoSEQ multiplex PCR; TCRdb stores in-frame clones only, minus some. Of fewer than 20,000 clones listed, roughly 92% were seen once; the top ten hold approximately 7%. Sequencing was performed on CD4+ or CD8+ T cells sorted from blood, taken in a trial of the OX40 agonist ivuxolimab. The receptor source for this set is an adult with an advanced solid tumor such as melanoma, head and neck, liver or kidney cancer. CDR3s include the opening cysteine and the closing phenylalanine or tryptophan. A D gene is named only where the DNA matches it firmly. Rows may omit the clone size; those that give it use once, few, many or a size class.

cdr3_length,clone_size,j_call,v_call,d_call,cdr3_nt,cdr3_aa
15,-,TRBJ2-7,TRBV11-3,TRBD2,TGTGCCAGCAGCGCTCCGGGACTAGTCTCCTACGAGCAGTACTTC,CASSAPGLVSYEQYF
21,-,TRBJ1-1,TRBV23-1,-,TGCGCCAGCAGTCAAAGCTTAACCCCCGAGGGGAGCTGGGCCGAAAACACTGAAGCTTTCTTT,CASSQSLTPEGSWAENTEAFF
15,-,TRBJ2-3,TRBV6-5,TRBD2,TGTGCCAGCAGCCTACTAGCGGGGGGGACAGATACGCAGTATTTT,CASSLLAGGTDTQYF
16,-,TRBJ2-7,TRBV5-4,TRBD2,TGTGCCAGCAGCTGGGAGGGACGTTGGAGCTCCTACGAGCAGTACTTC,CASSWEGRWSSYEQYF
16,-,TRBJ1-3,TRBV7-9,-,TGTGCCAGCAGCTTAGAAGGGACGAGATTTGGAAACACCATATATTTT,CASSLEGTRFGNTIYF
15,-,TRBJ1-1,TRBV19,-,TGTGCCAGTAGTATCGGATTGGAGTTGAACACTGAAGCTTTCTTT,CASSIGLELNTEAFF
12,-,TRBJ2-5,TRBV29-1,-,TGCAGCGTTGAAGATTGGTCGGAGACCCAGTACTTC,CSVEDWSETQYF
14,-,TRBJ2-7,TRBV4-1,TRBD2,TGCGCCAGCAGCCACCCCTTAGCGGGAGACGAGCAGTACTTC,CASSHPLAGDEQYF
17,-,TRBJ2-1,TRBV28,TRBD2,TGTGCCAGCAGTTTTCCTGGCAGACTAGCGGATAACAATGAGCAGTTCTTC,CASSFPGRLADNNEQFF
14,-,TRBJ1-1,TRBV28,-,TGTGCCAGCAGTTTATACACAGCGAACACTGAAGCTTTCTTT,CASSLYTANTEAFF
13,-,TRBJ2-7,TRBV7-2,-,TGTGCCAGCAGCTTAGCGGACAGTTACGAGCAGTACTTC,CASSLADSYEQYF
15,-,TRBJ2-1,TRBV5-5,-,TGTGCCAGCAGCTTGTCCCAGGGGGGCTACAATGAGCAGTTCTTC,CASSLSQGGYNEQFF
15,-,TRBJ2-2,TRBV7-6,-,TGTGCCAGCAGACCCGGGACACACCTCACCGGGGAGCTGTTTTTT,CASRPGTHLTGELFF
11,few,TRBJ2-1,TRBV28,-,TGTGCCAGCAGTTTAATCAATGAGCAGTTCTTC,CASSLINEQFF
15,-,TRBJ2-6,TRBV27,-,TGTGCCAGCAGTTTGGGGTGGGCTGGGGCCAACGTCCTGACTTTC,CASSLGWAGANVLTF
14,medium-sized,TRBJ2-3,TRBV6-4,TRBD2,TGTGCCAGCAGTGACAAAGCGGGGGTTGGTACGCAGTATTTT,CASSDKAGVGTQYF
17,-,TRBJ1-6,TRBV28,TRBD1,TGTGCCAGCAGTTCGATCTACAGGGGGGGTAGGGATTCACCCCTCCACTTT,CASSSIYRGGRDSPLHF
17,-,TRBJ2-1,TRBV27,-,TGTGCCAGCAGTTTGTGGGGACCTCTGAGCTCCTACAATGAGCAGTTCTTC,CASSLWGPLSSYNEQFF
15,-,TRBJ2-3,TRBV27,-,TGTGCCAGCAGTTCTCACAGGCCTAGCACAGATACGCAGTATTTT,CASSSHRPSTDTQYF
15,-,TRBJ2-7,TRBV11-2,-,TGTGCCAGCACCCCCCCAGGGTTGGGTTTAGTAGAGCAGTACTTC,CASTPPGLGLVEQYF
15,-,TRBJ2-3,TRBV7-6,-,TGTGCCAGCAGCTTAGCCGGGTCAAGCACAGATACGCAGTATTTT,CASSLAGSSTDTQYF
14,-,TRBJ2-3,TRBV4-1,-,TGCGCCAGCAGCCAAGCTGACAGCACAGATACGCAGTATTTT,CASSQADSTDTQYF
16,-,TRBJ2-5,TRBV18,TRBD2,TGTGCCAGCTCACCACCATTCGGGGGGGACCAAGAGACCCAGTACTTC,CASSPPFGGDQETQYF
13,-,TRBJ2-5,TRBV9,-,TGTGCCAGCAGCGCGAGTTTGTTGGAGACCCAGTACTTC,CASSASLLETQYF
14,-,TRBJ1-2,TRBV5-1,-,TGCGCCAGCAGCACCTGGACCCGATCCTATGGCTACACCTTC,CASSTWTRSYGYTF
13,-,TRBJ2-7,TRBV7-9,-,TGTGCCAGCAGCTTAGAAAGGTGGTACGAGCAGTACTTC,CASSLERWYEQYF
12,-,TRBJ2-2,TRBV5-1,-,TGCGCCAGTGAGGGGGGCGCCGGGGAGCTGTTTTTT,CASEGGAGELFF
15,-,TRBJ2-2,TRBV28,-,TGTGCCAGCAGTTTGCTACTAGAGGACACCGGGGAGCTGTTTTTT,CASSLLLEDTGELFF
13,-,TRBJ1-4,TRBV6-6,TRBD1,TGTGCCAGCACCTGGACAGGGGGCGAAAAACTGTTTTTT,CASTWTGGEKLFF
14,-,TRBJ1-3,TRBV15,-,TGTGCCACCAGCAGAGACTTGGGAGGAAACACCATATATTTT,CATSRDLGGNTIYF
12,-,TRBJ2-7,TRBV7-9,-,TGTGCCAGCAGCCTTGTTGGTAACGAGCAGTACTTC,CASSLVGNEQYF